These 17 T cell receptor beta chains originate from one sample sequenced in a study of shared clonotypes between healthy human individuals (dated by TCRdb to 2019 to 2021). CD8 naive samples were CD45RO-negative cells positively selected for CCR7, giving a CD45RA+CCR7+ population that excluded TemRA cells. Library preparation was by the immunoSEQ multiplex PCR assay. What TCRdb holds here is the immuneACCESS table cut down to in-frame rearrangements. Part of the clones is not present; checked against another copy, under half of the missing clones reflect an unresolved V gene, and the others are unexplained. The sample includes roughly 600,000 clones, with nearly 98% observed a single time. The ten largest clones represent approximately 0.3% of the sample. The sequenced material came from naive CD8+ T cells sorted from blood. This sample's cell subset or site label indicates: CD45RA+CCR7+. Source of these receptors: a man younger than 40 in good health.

CDR3: CASSSGTSGRGAYEQYF. The CDR3 DNA reads as TGTGCCAGCAGCTCCGGGACTAGCGGGAGAGGGGCCTACGAGCAGTACTTC. The J gene is TRBJ2-7, the V gene TRBV7-9, with 14 bases lining up with TRBD2. The J segment lost 2 bases and the V segment lost 4 bases, leaving 7 bases of the junction unmatched. This CDR3 is built from 17 residues. In germline, CDR1 is SEHNR, CDR2 FQNEAQ (reference sequence).

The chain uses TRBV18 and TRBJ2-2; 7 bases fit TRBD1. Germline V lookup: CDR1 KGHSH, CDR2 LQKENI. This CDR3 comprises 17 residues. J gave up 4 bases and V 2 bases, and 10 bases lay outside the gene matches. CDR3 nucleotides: TGTGCCAGCTCACCATTCAACGTAACAGGGGTCACCGGGGAGCTGTTTTTT. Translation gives CASSPFNVTGVTGELFF.

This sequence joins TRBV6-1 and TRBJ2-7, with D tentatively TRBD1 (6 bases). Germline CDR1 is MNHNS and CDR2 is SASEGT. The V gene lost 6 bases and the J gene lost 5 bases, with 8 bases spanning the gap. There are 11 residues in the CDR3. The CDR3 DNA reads TGTGCCAGCAGGGCAGGGGACGAGCAGTACTTC. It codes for CASRAGDEQYF.

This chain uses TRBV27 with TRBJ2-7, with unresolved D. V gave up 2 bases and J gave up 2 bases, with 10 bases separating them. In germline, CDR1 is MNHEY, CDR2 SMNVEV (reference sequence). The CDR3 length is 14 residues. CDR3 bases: TGTGCCAGCAGTTTAGGGCCCGAGGCCTACGAGCAGTACTTC. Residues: CASSLGPEAYEQYF.

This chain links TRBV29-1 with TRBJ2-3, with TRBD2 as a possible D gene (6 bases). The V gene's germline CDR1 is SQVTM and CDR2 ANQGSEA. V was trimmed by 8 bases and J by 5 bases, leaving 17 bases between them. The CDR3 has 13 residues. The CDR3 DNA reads TGCAGCCAAGGGGCGCGGGAATTAGATACGCAGTATTTT. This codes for CSQGARELDTQYF.

The CDR3 DNA reads TGTGCCAGCAGACGCGACACAATCGGGTCCTACGAGCAGTACTTC. It translates to CASRRDTIGSYEQYF. The genes are TRBV11-2 and TRBJ2-7; D unresolved. Trimming removed 6 bases at V and 1 base at J, with 16 bases between. The CDR3 has 15 residues. Germline V gene data show CDR1 as SGHAT and CDR2 as FQNNGV.

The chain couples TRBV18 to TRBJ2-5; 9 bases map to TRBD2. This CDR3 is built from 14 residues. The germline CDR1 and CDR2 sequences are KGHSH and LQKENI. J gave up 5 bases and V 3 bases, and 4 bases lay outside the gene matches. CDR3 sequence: CASSPGLAMETQYF. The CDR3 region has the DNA TGTGCCAGCTCACCCGGACTAGCGATGGAGACCCAGTACTTC. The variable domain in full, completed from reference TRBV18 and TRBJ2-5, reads NAGVMQNPRHLVRRRGQEARLRCSPMKGHSHVYWYRQLPEEGLKFMVYLQKENIIDESGMPKERFSAEFPKEGPSILRIQQVVRGDSAAYFCASSPGLAMETQYFGPGTRLLVL.

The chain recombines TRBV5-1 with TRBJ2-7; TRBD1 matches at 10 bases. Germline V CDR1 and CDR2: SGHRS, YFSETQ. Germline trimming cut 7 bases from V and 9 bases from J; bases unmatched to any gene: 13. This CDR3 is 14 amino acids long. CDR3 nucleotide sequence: TGCGCCAGCTGGGACAGGGGTAGCGACTCGGGGCAGTACTTC. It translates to CASWDRGSDSGQYF.

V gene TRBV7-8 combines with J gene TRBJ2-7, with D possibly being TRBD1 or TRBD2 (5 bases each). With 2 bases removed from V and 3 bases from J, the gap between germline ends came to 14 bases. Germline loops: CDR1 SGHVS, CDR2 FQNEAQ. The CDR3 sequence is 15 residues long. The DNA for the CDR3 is TGTGCCAGCAGCTTAAAAAGGGTGGGGGACTACGAGCAGTACTTC. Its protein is CASSLKRVGDYEQYF. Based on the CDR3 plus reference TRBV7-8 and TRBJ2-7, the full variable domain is GAGVSQSPRYKVAKRGQDVALRCDPISGHVSLFWYQQALGQGPEFLTYFQNEAQLDKSGLPSDRFFAERPEGSVSTLKIQRTQQEDSAVYLCASSLKRVGDYEQYFGPGTRLTVT.

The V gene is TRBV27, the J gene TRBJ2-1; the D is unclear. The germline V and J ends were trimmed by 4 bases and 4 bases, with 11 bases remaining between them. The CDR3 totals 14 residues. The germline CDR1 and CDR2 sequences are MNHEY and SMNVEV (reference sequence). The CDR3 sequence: CASSWGGPYNEQFF. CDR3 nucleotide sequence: TGTGCCAGCAGTTGGGGTGGCCCGTACAATGAGCAGTTCTTC.

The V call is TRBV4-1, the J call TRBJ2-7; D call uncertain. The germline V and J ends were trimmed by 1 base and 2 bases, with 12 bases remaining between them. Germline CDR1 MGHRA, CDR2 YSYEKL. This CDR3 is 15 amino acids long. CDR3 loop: CASSQGHLRTYEQYF. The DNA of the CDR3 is TGCGCCAGCAGCCAAGGACATTTAAGAACCTACGAGCAGTACTTC.

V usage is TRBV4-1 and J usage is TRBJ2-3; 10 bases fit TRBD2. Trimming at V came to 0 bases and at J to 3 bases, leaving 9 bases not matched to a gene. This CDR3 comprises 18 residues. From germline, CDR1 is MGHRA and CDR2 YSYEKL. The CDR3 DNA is TGCGCCAGCAGCCAAGATAAGAGCGGGAGGGCCCTAACAGATACGCAGTATTTT. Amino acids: CASSQDKSGRALTDTQYF.

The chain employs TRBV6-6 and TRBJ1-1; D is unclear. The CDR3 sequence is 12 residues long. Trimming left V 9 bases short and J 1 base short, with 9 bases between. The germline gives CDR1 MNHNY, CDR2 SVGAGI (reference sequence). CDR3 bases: TGTGCCAGTTCGGCCGAGAACACTGAAGCTTTCTTT. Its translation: CASSAENTEAFF.

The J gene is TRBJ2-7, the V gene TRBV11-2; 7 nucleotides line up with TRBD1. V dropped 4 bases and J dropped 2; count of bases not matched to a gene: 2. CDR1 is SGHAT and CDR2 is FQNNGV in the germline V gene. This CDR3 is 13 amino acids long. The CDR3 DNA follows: TGTGCCAGCAGCTCGGGACAGACCTACGAGCAGTACTTC. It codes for CASSSGQTYEQYF.

CDR3: CASSQDLNEQYF. CDR3 nucleotide sequence: TGTGCCAGCAGCCAAGATTTAAACGAGCAGTACTTC. The V call is TRBV14, the J call TRBJ2-7; no reliable D call. CDR1 SGHDN and CDR2 FVKESK come from the germline V gene. The CDR3 totals 12 residues. Trimming pared 0 bases from V and 5 bases from J, leaving 5 bases between.

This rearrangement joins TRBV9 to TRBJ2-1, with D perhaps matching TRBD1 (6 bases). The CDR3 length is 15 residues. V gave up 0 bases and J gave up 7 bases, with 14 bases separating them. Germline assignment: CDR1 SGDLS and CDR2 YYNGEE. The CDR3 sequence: CASSVGQVGVNEQFF. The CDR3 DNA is TGTGCCAGCAGCGTAGGACAGGTGGGCGTAAATGAGCAGTTCTTC.

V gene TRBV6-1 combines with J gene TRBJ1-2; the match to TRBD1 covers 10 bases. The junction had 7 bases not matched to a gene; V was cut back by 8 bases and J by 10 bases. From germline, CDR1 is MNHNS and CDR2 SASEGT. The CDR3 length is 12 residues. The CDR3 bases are TGTGCCAGCTTGGGGGGACAGGGGCTCTACACCTTC. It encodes CASLGGQGLYTF.